One sample yielded the 30 T cell receptor beta chains listed below, sequenced in a study of shared clonotypes between healthy human individuals. Here immunoSEQ multiplex PCR was the method, and the copy in TCRdb shows in-frame clones only, minus some. The sample consists of some 2.1 million clones, roughly 94% of them appearing once. Sequences were obtained from naive CD4+ T cells sorted from blood. Subset here: CD45RA+ positively selected. These receptors originate from a man between 18 and 29 years old in good health.

The chain combines TRBV2 with TRBJ1-2; 7 positions agree with TRBD1. V gave up 6 bases and J gave up 8 bases; unmatched junction bases: 6. The CDR3 contains 12 residues. The V gene's germline CDR1 is SNHLY and CDR2 FYNNEI. Written as DNA, the CDR3 is TGTGCCAGCAGCGGCGGGACAGTGGGCTACACCTTC. Protein product: CASSGGTVGYTF.

This clone appeared once. V usage is TRBV6-1 and J usage is TRBJ2-7; a possible D gene is TRBD2 (5 bases). CDR1 and CDR2 from the germline V gene are MNHNS and SASEGT. V shed 8 bases and J shed 5 bases, with 19 bases lying between them. CDR3 length equals 14 residues. CDR3 bases: TGTGCCAGCCCATCTCCGGGGAACCGAAACGAGCAGTACTTC. Its protein is CASPSPGNRNEQYF.

The chain joins TRBV27 to TRBJ1-2; TRBD1 matches at 10 bases. The germline V gene encodes CDR1 MNHEY and CDR2 SMNVEV (reference sequence). This CDR3 is 17 amino acids long. V shed 5 bases, J shed 3 bases, and the junction held 12 bases outside the gene matches. The CDR3 spells CASSTLGQGNWDYGYTF. The CDR3 DNA reads TGTGCCAGCAGTACGCTGGGACAGGGGAATTGGGACTATGGCTACACCTTC.

V and J are TRBV28 and TRBJ1-5; the D is unclear. There are 14 residues in the CDR3. Germline V gene sequence: CDR1 MDHEN, CDR2 SYDVKM. V lost 9 bases and J 0 bases, leaving 12 bases between the germline ends. CDR3 bases: TGTGCCAGTCAGGTTATTTATAGCAATCAGCCCCAGCATTTT. This encodes CASQVIYSNQPQHF.

The chain couples TRBV27 to TRBJ2-1; TRBD2 matches at 10 bases. Germline assignment: CDR1 MNHEY and CDR2 SMNVEV (reference sequence). V was clipped by 0 bases and J by 2 bases; unmatched bases: 10. The CDR3 extends over 19 amino acids. In nucleotides, the CDR3 is TGTGCCAGCAGTTTATCGTTCCTAGCGGGGGTCCTTCCCTACAATGAGCAGTTCTTC. It encodes CASSLSFLAGVLPYNEQFF.

The chain combines TRBV28 with TRBJ1-1; D uncertain. CDR1 and CDR2 from the germline V gene are MDHEN and SYDVKM. V shed 8 bases and J shed 9 bases, with 16 bases lying between them. The CDR3 totals 12 residues. The chain's CDR3 is CASYQGGSKAFF. The CDR3 bases are TGTGCCAGCTATCAAGGAGGATCTAAAGCTTTCTTT.

This clone was found once. The chain employs TRBV28 and TRBJ1-2; 7 bases match TRBD1. The CDR3 contains 14 residues. With V trimmed by 4 bases and J by 7 bases, 9 bases remained unmatched. From germline, CDR1 is MDHEN and CDR2 SYDVKM. The CDR3 loop reads CASSSLGQFFGYTF. CDR3 in DNA: TGTGCCAGCAGTTCCCTGGGACAGTTCTTTGGCTACACCTTC.

This rearrangement joins TRBV19 to TRBJ2-5; 7 bases fit TRBD1. From germline, CDR1 is LNHDA and CDR2 SQIVND (reference sequence). CDR3 size: 16 residues. The J segment lost 3 bases and the V segment lost 2 bases, leaving 9 bases of the junction unmatched. CDR3 amino acids: CASSISRTGREETQYF. In DNA form, the CDR3 reads TGTGCCAGTAGTATATCCCGGACAGGTCGAGAAGAGACCCAGTACTTC. Based on the CDR3 plus reference TRBV19 and TRBJ2-5, the full variable domain is DGGITQSPKYLFRKEGQNVTLSCEQNLNHDAMYWYRQDPGQGLRLIYYSQIVNDFQKGDIAEGYSVSREKKESFPLTVTSAQKNPTAFYLCASSISRTGREETQYFGPGTRLLVL.

This chain's CDR3 is CASKSGGGAYNSPLHF. The CDR3 bases are TGCGCCAGCAAATCCGGTGGGGGCGCCTATAATTCACCCCTCCACTTT. V and J are TRBV10-2 and TRBJ1-6; possibly TRBD1 for D (6 bases). Deletions cut 7 bases from V and 2 bases from J, with 15 bases between. CDR1 is WSHSY, CDR2 SAAADI, per germline. The CDR3 totals 16 residues.

The V gene is TRBV7-9, the J gene TRBJ2-3, with D possibly TRBD1 on 6 matching bases. This CDR3 has 16 amino acids. The V gene lost 2 bases and the J gene lost 0 bases, with 12 bases spanning the gap. Germline V gene lookup returns CDR1 SEHNR and CDR2 FQNEAQ (reference sequence). CDR3 in DNA: TGTGCCAGCAGCTTAATGGCCGGACAGAGCACAGATACGCAGTATTTT. Its translation: CASSLMAGQSTDTQYF.

The gene calls are TRBV14 and TRBJ2-5; D gene unclear. This CDR3 has 12 residues. Deletions cut 2 bases from V and 5 bases from J, with 6 bases between. The germline CDR1 and CDR2 sequences are SGHDN and FVKESK. The CDR3 reads CASSQPMETQYF. The CDR3 region has the DNA TGTGCCAGCAGCCAACCAATGGAGACCCAGTACTTC.

This chain joins TRBV28 and TRBJ2-5; weak D call: TRBD1 (6 bases). CDR1 and CDR2 (germline): MDHEN, SYDVKM. The CDR3 is made up of 16 amino acids. The ends were cut back, 5 bases at V and 1 base at J, with 17 bases in the middle. The DNA of the CDR3 is TGTGCCAGCAGTCCACACCCCACAGGGCTCCAAGAGACCCAGTACTTC. This codes for CASSPHPTGLQETQYF.

This clone was observed a single time. The V gene is TRBV2, the J gene TRBJ1-5; the D gene is possibly TRBD1 (5 bases). CDR1 and CDR2 from the germline V gene are SNHLY and FYNNEI. Trimming pared 4 bases from V and 6 bases from J, leaving 7 bases between. This CDR3 is built from 12 residues. The CDR3 nucleotides are TGTGCCAGCAGTGTCGGGGGTCAGCCCCAGCATTTT. Translation: CASSVGGQPQHF. Combining the CDR3 with reference TRBV2 and TRBJ1-5 gives the whole variable domain EPEVTQTPSHQVTQMGQEVILRCVPISNHLYFYWYRQILGQKVEFLVSFYNNEISEKSEIFDDQFSVERPDGSNFTLKIRSTKLEDSAMYFCASSVGGQPQHFGDGTRLSIL.

In this sample, this clone turned up once. J is TRBJ1-2 and V is TRBV29-1; 8 nucleotides agree with TRBD1. The trim removed 7 bases at V and 1 base at J, leaving 8 bases unmatched. The CDR3 runs 14 residues. Germline-derived CDR1 and CDR2 are SQVTM and ANQGSEA. The CDR3 nucleotides are TGCAGCGCTCAACCGACAGGGGATAACTATGGCTACACCTTC. Amino acid sequence: CSAQPTGDNYGYTF.

This chain links TRBV2 with TRBJ2-1, with no clear D. Germline assignment: CDR1 SNHLY and CDR2 FYNNEI. The CDR3 runs to 13 residues. The V gene lost 4 bases and the J gene lost 3 bases, with 7 bases spanning the gap. The CDR3, as DNA: TGTGCCAGCAGTGTATGGCTCTACAATGAGCAGTTCTTC. Translating gives CASSVWLYNEQFF. Complete variable domain (other parts from reference TRBV2 and TRBJ2-1): EPEVTQTPSHQVTQMGQEVILRCVPISNHLYFYWYRQILGQKVEFLVSFYNNEISEKSEIFDDQFSVERPDGSNFTLKIRSTKLEDSAMYFCASSVWLYNEQFFGPGTRLTVL.

This rearrangement joins TRBV6-5 to TRBJ1-1, with D tentatively TRBD1 (5 bases). Germline V lookup: CDR1 MNHEY, CDR2 SVGAGI. Trimming pared 3 bases from V and 1 base from J, leaving 12 bases between. The CDR3 is 15 amino acids. This CDR3 is CASSYTGTANTEAFF. The CDR3 coding sequence is TGTGCCAGCAGTTATACCGGGACGGCGAACACTGAAGCTTTCTTT.

Comment on this clone: The sample carries other DNA sequences with the same CDR3. J is TRBJ2-7 and V is TRBV7-2, with D unresolved. This CDR3 has 12 amino acids. Germline-derived CDR1 and CDR2 are SGHTA and FQGNSA. Trimming stripped 5 bases from V and 3 bases from J, with 8 bases between. In DNA, the CDR3 is TGTGCCAGCAGCCCCGCCGGCTACGAGCAGTACTTC. This translates into CASSPAGYEQYF.

V gene TRBV25-1 combines with J gene TRBJ2-1; D call uncertain. CDR3 length: 15 residues. V lost 6 bases and J lost 6, with 18 bases in between. The germline V gene encodes CDR1 MGHDK and CDR2 SYGVNS. The CDR3 bases are TGTGCCAGCAGAGAAGACCTATTCCCCGGCAATGAGCAGTTCTTC. The encoded protein is CASREDLFPGNEQFF.

This chain uses TRBV10-3 with TRBJ1-2; 8 nucleotides line up with TRBD1. The CDR3 length is 15 residues. CDR1 ENHRY and CDR2 SYGVKD come from the germline V gene. Trimming took 6 bases from V and 3 from J; bases not matched to a gene: 9. In nucleotides, the CDR3 is TGTGCCATCAGGGTTGGGACAGGAGCTGACTATGGCTACACCTTC. Protein: CAIRVGTGADYGYTF.

The V gene is TRBV2, the J gene TRBJ2-3; D ambiguous. V shed 6 bases and J shed 0 bases, with 4 bases lying between them. This CDR3 contains 12 residues. Germline V gene sequence: CDR1 SNHLY, CDR2 FYNNEI. The CDR3 DNA reads as TGTGCCAGCAGGCAAAGCACAGATACGCAGTATTTT. Residues: CASRQSTDTQYF.

The V call is TRBV6-6, the J call TRBJ2-1, with D tentatively TRBD2 (7 bases). The CDR3 consists of 15 residues. The V and J ends lost 2 bases and 4 bases respectively, with 12 bases between them. Germline V lookup: CDR1 MNHNY, CDR2 SVGAGI (reference sequence). The CDR3 here is CASSYRGARYNEQFF. As DNA, the CDR3 is TGTGCCAGCAGTTACCGGGGGGCGCGGTACAATGAGCAGTTCTTC.

The chain employs TRBV6-1 and TRBJ1-1; D gene unclear. Germline lookup yields CDR1 MNHNS and CDR2 SASEGT. Trimming stripped 5 bases from V and 0 bases from J, with 7 bases between. The CDR3 is made up of 13 amino acids. DNA for the CDR3: TGTGCCAGCAGTTGGCAGATGAACACTGAAGCTTTCTTT. This sequence encodes CASSWQMNTEAFF.

Remarks on this clone: Additional DNA sequences in this sample encode the identical CDR3. V is TRBV28 and J is TRBJ1-1, with D tentatively TRBD1 (6 bases). V lost 4 bases to trimming and J lost 0 bases, with 9 bases between them. The CDR3 is 14 amino acids. Looked up from germline, CDR1 is MDHEN and CDR2 is SYDVKM. DNA for the CDR3: TGTGCCAGCAGTTCCGGACAGCTGAACACTGAAGCTTTCTTT. Translated: CASSSGQLNTEAFF.

The chain combines TRBV18 with TRBJ2-7; D might be TRBD2 (5 bases). The V and J ends lost 3 bases and 2 bases respectively, with 11 bases between them. CDR3 length: 14 residues. Germline values: CDR1 KGHSH, CDR2 LQKENI. CDR3 DNA: TGTGCCAGCTCACCCCCACTAGGGACCTACGAGCAGTACTTC. This gives the protein CASSPPLGTYEQYF.

The count of this clone is one. The chain joins TRBV30 to TRBJ2-3; a possible D gene is TRBD2 (6 bases). The germline CDR1 and CDR2 sequences are GTSNPN and SVGIG (reference sequence). The CDR3 runs to 14 residues. V shed 5 bases and J shed 5 bases, with 17 bases lying between them. The CDR3 nucleotides are TGTGCCTGGGACGGGACTTCTGCGGGAGATACGCAGTATTTT. This sequence encodes CAWDGTSAGDTQYF.

V usage is TRBV6-5 and J usage is TRBJ2-1; 8 bases agree with TRBD1. This CDR3 is built from 16 residues. With 2 bases clipped from V and 3 bases from J, the junction kept 6 bases outside the gene matches. Per the germline V gene, CDR1 is MNHEY and CDR2 is SVGAGI. The CDR3 region has the DNA TGTGCCAGCAGTTACCGGGGACAGGTGCTCTACAATGAGCAGTTCTTC. Translated: CASSYRGQVLYNEQFF.

The rearrangement links TRBV19 to TRBJ1-5, with 9 bases lining up with TRBD1. V lost 3 bases to trimming and J lost 7 bases; unmatched junction nucleotides: 7. Germline loops: CDR1 LNHDA, CDR2 SQIVND (reference sequence). The CDR3 runs to 15 residues. CDR3 amino acids: CASSILGQGIQPQHF. As DNA, the CDR3 is TGTGCCAGTAGTATTCTGGGACAGGGTATCCAGCCCCAGCATTTT.

This clone has a single count. The chain has TRBV2 and TRBJ2-7; unclear D gene. This CDR3 region has 12 residues. Looked up from germline, CDR1 is SNHLY and CDR2 is FYNNEI. Trimming removed 6 bases at V and 3 bases at J, with 9 bases between. The CDR3: CASSSDVYEQYF. The CDR3 DNA reads as TGTGCCAGCAGCTCGGACGTCTACGAGCAGTACTTC.

The chain employs TRBV6-1 and TRBJ2-4; 13 bases are a match to TRBD2. V gave up 2 bases and J gave up 6 bases; unmatched junction bases: 4. CDR1 and CDR2 (germline): MNHNS, SASEGT. The CDR3 is made up of 16 amino acids. The CDR3, as DNA: TGTGCCAGCAGTGAACAGGGACTAGCGGGGTCAAACATTCAGTACTTC. Amino acids: CASSEQGLAGSNIQYF.

The V and J genes are TRBV5-1 and TRBJ2-7, with 9 bases that match TRBD2. Looked up from germline, CDR1 is SGHRS and CDR2 is YFSETQ. The CDR3 contains 15 residues. J lost 6 bases, V lost 0 bases, and 7 bases had no gene match. The CDR3 DNA reads as TGCGCCAGCAGCTTGGTGGCGGGAGGGCCTTCCGAGCAGTACTTC. Amino acid sequence: CASSLVAGGPSEQYF.